The 18 T cell receptor beta chains listed next were all sequenced from one sample in a study of cytomegalovirus exposure and HLA in healthy donors (TCRdb year 2017). Library construction relied on the immunoSEQ multiplex PCR assay. The multiplex PCR relied on a mix of 60 forward primers for TCR Vbeta segments and 13 reverse primers for TCR Jbeta segments. In TCRdb, the immuneACCESS table is reduced to in-frame sequences with V and J assigned. These tables do not hold every clone; where another copy was compared, an unresolved V gene accounts for under half, and the others remain unexplained. This sample holds tens of thousands of clones; about 83% were observed only once. Roughly 2.5% of the sample is taken by the ten largest. The sequencing sample was made of PBMCs. These receptors came from a boy aged 5-17 years in good health and CMV-seronegative.

The chain is built from TRBV7-8 and TRBJ2-6; D is possibly TRBD2 (5 bases). Germline V gene lookup returns CDR1 SGHVS and CDR2 FQNEAQ. This CDR3 is 21 amino acids long. V gave up 1 base and J gave up 2 bases, with 24 bases separating them. The chain's CDR3 is CASSLEVSGRITGAGANVLTF. The CDR3, as DNA: TGTGCCAGCAGCTTAGAAGTCTCCGGACGCATAACCGGGGCTGGGGCCAACGTCCTGACTTTC.

The chain recombines TRBV27 with TRBJ2-7, with 10 bases aligning to TRBD2. With 5 bases clipped from V and 6 bases from J, the junction kept 4 bases outside the gene matches. This CDR3 contains 13 residues. From germline, CDR1 is MNHEY and CDR2 SMNVEV (reference sequence). CDR3 in DNA: TGTGCCAGCAGTCTAGCGGGGGTCGGCGAGCAGTACTTC. This codes for CASSLAGVGEQYF.

The chain carries TRBV5-1 and TRBJ2-7, with TRBD1 identical over 7 bases. Germline V gives CDR1 SGHRS, CDR2 YFSETQ. This CDR3 is built from 16 residues. V dropped 5 bases and J dropped 2; count of bases not matched to a gene: 13. Written as DNA, the CDR3 is TGCGCCAGCAGTTCAACCCGCCGGGACAGAGCCTACGAGCAGTACTTC. It codes for CASSSTRRDRAYEQYF.

The chain employs TRBV6-6 and TRBJ2-5; TRBD1 matches 7 bases. J was trimmed by 5 bases and V by 10 bases; bases with no gene match: 16. The CDR3 totals 15 residues. The V gene's germline CDR1 is MNHNY and CDR2 SVGAGI (reference sequence). CDR3 amino acids: CATRPPNRGEETQYF. In nucleotides, the CDR3 is TGTGCCACCCGCCCCCCTAACAGGGGTGAGGAGACCCAGTACTTC.

This chain links TRBV19 with TRBJ2-1; TRBD2 matches at 13 bases. The trim removed 5 bases at V and 7 bases at J, leaving 8 bases unmatched. The CDR3 runs to 16 residues. Germline V gives CDR1 LNHDA, CDR2 SQIVND (reference sequence). CDR3 residues: CASSDRGLAGRNEQFF. In DNA form, the CDR3 reads TGTGCCAGTAGTGACCGGGGACTAGCGGGGAGGAATGAGCAGTTCTTC.

In DNA form, the CDR3 reads TGTGCCAGCAGCGAACACGGGGGGGATCAAGAGACCCAGTACTTC. This gives the protein CASSEHGGDQETQYF. The V and J genes are TRBV9 and TRBJ2-5; 8 bases line up with TRBD2. This CDR3 spans 15 amino acids. Germline V gene sequence: CDR1 SGDLS, CDR2 YYNGEE. V shed 3 bases, J shed 2 bases, and the junction held 6 bases outside the gene matches.

V gene TRBV9 combines with J gene TRBJ1-3, with D hard to call. V lost 3 bases and J 0 bases, leaving 10 bases between the germline ends. The CDR3 sequence is 15 residues long. CDR1 is SGDLS and CDR2 is YYNGEE in the germline V gene. CDR3 region: CASSGKEGSGNTIYF. The CDR3 bases are TGTGCCAGCAGCGGAAAAGAGGGCTCTGGAAACACCATATATTTT.

V is TRBV19 and J is TRBJ2-1; possibly TRBD1 for D (6 bases). V was pared by 4 bases and J by 0 bases, with 10 bases between. Per the germline V gene, CDR1 is LNHDA and CDR2 is SQIVND (reference sequence). The CDR3 is 15 amino acids. CDR3 region: CASSKDSSSYNEQFF. Written as DNA, the CDR3 is TGTGCCAGTAGTAAGGACAGTAGCTCCTACAATGAGCAGTTCTTC.

V gene TRBV30 combines with J gene TRBJ2-1; 10 bases are shared with TRBD2. J lost 2 bases, V lost 0 bases, and 1 base had no gene match. The V gene's germline CDR1 is GTSNPN and CDR2 SVGIG (reference sequence). This CDR3 has 15 amino acids. As DNA, the CDR3 is TGTGCCTGGAGTGTAACTAGCGGGGCCTACAATGAGCAGTTCTTC. As protein: CAWSVTSGAYNEQFF.

V usage is TRBV4-1 and J usage is TRBJ2-3; possibly TRBD2 for D (6 bases). The CDR3 covers 17 residues. V lost 0 bases and J 0 bases, leaving 13 bases between the germline ends. Germline assignment: CDR1 MGHRA and CDR2 YSYEKL. CDR3 nucleotides: TGCGCCAGCAGCCAAGATCCACTGGGAGGAAGCACAGATACGCAGTATTTT. Translation gives CASSQDPLGGSTDTQYF.

The V gene is TRBV5-6, the J gene TRBJ2-7; possible D gene TRBD2, 6 bases. Germline V lookup: CDR1 SGHDT, CDR2 YYEEEE. This CDR3 has 14 residues. Trimming cost V 1 base and J 3 bases, with 11 bases left between them. CDR3: CASSLISSDYEQYF. CDR3 nucleotides: TGTGCCAGCAGCTTGATCTCTAGCGACTACGAGCAGTACTTC. Together with reference TRBV5-6 and TRBJ2-7, the CDR3 gives the full variable domain: DAGVTQSPTHLIKTRGQQVTLRCSPKSGHDTVSWYQQALGQGPQFIFQYYEEEERQRGNFPDRFSGHQFPNYSSELNVNALLLGDSALYLCASSLISSDYEQYFGPGTRLTVT.

This sequence joins TRBV6-1 and TRBJ1-3, with D possibly TRBD1 on 6 matching bases. Germline CDR1 reads MNHNS; CDR2 reads SASEGT. This CDR3 spans 13 amino acids. The CDR3, as DNA: TGTGTAACGGACAGCCTTTCTCGAAACACCATATATTTT. Residues: CVTDSLSRNTIYF.

The CDR3: CASSEHFGTGLTYEQYF. The CDR3 bases are TGTGCCAGCAGTGAACATTTTGGGACAGGGTTGACCTACGAGCAGTACTTC. This sequence joins TRBV6-1 and TRBJ2-7, with 9 nucleotides matching TRBD1. CDR3 size: 17 residues. The trim removed 2 bases at V and 2 bases at J, leaving 10 bases unmatched. Germline V CDR1 and CDR2: MNHNS, SASEGT.

The chain has TRBV18 and TRBJ2-1; weak D call: TRBD2 (7 bases). Trimming took off 2 bases at V and 3 bases at J, with 11 bases between the two ends. Germline V gene sequence: CDR1 KGHSH, CDR2 LQKENI. The CDR3 covers 15 residues. Here the CDR3 reads CASSPWGGLYNEQFF. The CDR3 nucleotides are TGTGCCAGCTCACCATGGGGGGGCCTCTACAATGAGCAGTTCTTC.

The V call is TRBV4-1, the J call TRBJ1-2, with D perhaps TRBD1 (6 bases). V gave up 4 bases and J gave up 3 bases, with 15 bases separating them. The CDR3 runs 15 residues. Germline-derived CDR1 and CDR2 are MGHRA and YSYEKL. The CDR3 sequence: CASSPYPNRDYGYTF. CDR3 sequence (DNA): TGCGCCAGCAGCCCGTACCCCAACAGGGACTATGGCTACACCTTC.

The chain joins TRBV11-1 to TRBJ1-5; no reliable D call. This CDR3 has 13 residues. V gave up 1 base and J gave up 6 bases, with 7 bases separating them. Germline V lookup: CDR1 SGHAT, CDR2 FQDESV (reference sequence). The CDR3 DNA follows: TGTGCCAGCAGCTTAGAGGAGGGTCAGCCCCAGCATTTT. As protein: CASSLEEGQPQHF. Full variable domain (outside the CDR3, taken from reference TRBV11-1 and TRBJ1-5): EAEVAQSPRYKITEKSQAVAFWCDPISGHATLYWYRQILGQGPELLVQFQDESVVDDSQLPKDRFSAERLKGVDSTLKIQPAELGDSAMYLCASSLEEGQPQHFGDGTRLSIL.

The chain employs TRBV14 and TRBJ2-1; D uncertain. V lost 0 bases to trimming and J lost 0 bases, with 12 bases between them. Germline V gives CDR1 SGHDN, CDR2 FVKESK. The CDR3 sequence is 17 residues long. The CDR3 DNA is TGTGCCAGCAGCCAAGACTGGAGTCAGAGCTCCTACAATGAGCAGTTCTTC. Translated: CASSQDWSQSSYNEQFF.

The chain couples TRBV28 to TRBJ1-5, with a possible D match to TRBD1 (6 bases). The germline V gene encodes CDR1 MDHEN and CDR2 SYDVKM. The CDR3 is made up of 14 amino acids. Trimming stripped 1 base from V and 4 bases from J, with 8 bases between. CDR3 DNA: TGTGCCAGCAGTTTATCAGGGGATAATCAGCCCCAGCATTTT. It encodes CASSLSGDNQPQHF.